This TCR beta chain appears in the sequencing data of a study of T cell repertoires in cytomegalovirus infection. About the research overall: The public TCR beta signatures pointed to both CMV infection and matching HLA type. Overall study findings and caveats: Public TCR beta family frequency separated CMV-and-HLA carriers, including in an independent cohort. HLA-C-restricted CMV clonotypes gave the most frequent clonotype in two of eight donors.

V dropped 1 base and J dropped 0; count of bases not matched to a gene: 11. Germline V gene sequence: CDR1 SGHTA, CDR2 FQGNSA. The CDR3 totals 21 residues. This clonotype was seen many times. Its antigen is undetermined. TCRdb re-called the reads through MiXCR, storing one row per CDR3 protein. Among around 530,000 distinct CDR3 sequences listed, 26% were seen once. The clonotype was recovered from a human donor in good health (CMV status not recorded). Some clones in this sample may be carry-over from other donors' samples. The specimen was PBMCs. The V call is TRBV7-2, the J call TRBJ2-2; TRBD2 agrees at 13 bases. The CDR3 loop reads CASSLGFGTSGIWANTGELFF. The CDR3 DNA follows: TGTGCCAGCAGCTTAGGATTCGGGACTAGCGGGATATGGGCGAACACCGGGGAGCTGTTTTTT.